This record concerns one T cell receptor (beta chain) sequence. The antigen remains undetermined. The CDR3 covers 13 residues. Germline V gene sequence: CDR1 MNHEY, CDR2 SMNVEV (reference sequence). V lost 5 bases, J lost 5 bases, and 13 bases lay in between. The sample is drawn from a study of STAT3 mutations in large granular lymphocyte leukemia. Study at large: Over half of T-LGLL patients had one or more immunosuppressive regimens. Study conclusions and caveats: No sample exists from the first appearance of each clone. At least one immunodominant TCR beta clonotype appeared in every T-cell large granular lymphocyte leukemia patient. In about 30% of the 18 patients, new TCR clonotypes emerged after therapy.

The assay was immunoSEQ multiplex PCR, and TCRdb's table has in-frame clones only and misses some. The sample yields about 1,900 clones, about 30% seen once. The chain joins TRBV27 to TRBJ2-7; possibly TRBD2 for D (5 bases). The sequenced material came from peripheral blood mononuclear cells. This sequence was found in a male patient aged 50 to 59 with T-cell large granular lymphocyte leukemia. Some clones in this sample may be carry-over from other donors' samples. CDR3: CASSPTTEDEQYF. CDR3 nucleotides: TGTGCCAGCAGTCCTACGACGGAGGACGAGCAGTACTTC.